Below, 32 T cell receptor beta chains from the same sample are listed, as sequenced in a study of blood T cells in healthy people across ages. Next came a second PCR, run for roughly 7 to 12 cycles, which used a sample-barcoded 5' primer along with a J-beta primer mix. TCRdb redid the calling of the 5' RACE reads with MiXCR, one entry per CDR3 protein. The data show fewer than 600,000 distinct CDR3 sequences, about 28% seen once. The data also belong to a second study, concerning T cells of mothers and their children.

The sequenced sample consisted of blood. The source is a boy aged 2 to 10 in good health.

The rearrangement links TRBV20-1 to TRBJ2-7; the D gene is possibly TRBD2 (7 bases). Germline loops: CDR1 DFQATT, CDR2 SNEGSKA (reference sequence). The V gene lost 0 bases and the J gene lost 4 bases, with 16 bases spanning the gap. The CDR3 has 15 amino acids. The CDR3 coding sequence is TGCAGTGCTAGAGATTCGGGGGGCGCCGATTACGAGCAGTACTTC. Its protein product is CSARDSGGADYEQYF.

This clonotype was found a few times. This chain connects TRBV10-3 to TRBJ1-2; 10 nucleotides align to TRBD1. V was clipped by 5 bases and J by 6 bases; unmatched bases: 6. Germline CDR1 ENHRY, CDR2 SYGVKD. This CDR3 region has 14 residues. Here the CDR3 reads CAISISGQGHGYTF. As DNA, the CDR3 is TGTGCCATCAGTATATCGGGACAGGGGCATGGCTACACCTTC.

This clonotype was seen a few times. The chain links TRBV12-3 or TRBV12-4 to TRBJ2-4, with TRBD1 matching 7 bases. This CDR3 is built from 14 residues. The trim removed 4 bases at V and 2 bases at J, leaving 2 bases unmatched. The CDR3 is CASSSGGTKNIQYF. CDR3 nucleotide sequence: TGTGCCAGCAGTTCAGGGGGAACCAAAAACATTCAGTACTTC.

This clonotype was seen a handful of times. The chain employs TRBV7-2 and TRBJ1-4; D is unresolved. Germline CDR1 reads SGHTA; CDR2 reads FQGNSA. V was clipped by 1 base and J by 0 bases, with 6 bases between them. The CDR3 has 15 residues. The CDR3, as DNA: TGTGCCAGCAGCTTAGGGTTTACAACTAATGAAAAACTGTTTTTT. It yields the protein CASSLGFTTNEKLFF.

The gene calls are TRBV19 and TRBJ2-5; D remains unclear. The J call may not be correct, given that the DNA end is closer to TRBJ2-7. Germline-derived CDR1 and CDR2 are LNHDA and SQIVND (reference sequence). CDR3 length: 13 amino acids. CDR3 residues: CASSIAGHYEQYF. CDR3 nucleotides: TGTGCCAGTAGTATCGCCGGGCACTACGAGCAGTACTTC.

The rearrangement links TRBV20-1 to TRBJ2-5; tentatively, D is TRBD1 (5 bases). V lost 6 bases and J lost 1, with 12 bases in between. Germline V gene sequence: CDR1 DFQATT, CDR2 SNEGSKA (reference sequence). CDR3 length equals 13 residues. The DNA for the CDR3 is TGCAGTGCCAGGGATTTCCTCCAAGAGACCCAGTACTTC. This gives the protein CSARDFLQETQYF.

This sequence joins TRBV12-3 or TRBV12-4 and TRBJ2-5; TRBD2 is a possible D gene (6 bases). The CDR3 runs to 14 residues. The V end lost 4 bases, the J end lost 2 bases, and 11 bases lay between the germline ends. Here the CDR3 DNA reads TGTGCCAGCAGTTCGGGGGTGGGACAAGAGACCCAGTACTTC. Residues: CASSSGVGQETQYF.

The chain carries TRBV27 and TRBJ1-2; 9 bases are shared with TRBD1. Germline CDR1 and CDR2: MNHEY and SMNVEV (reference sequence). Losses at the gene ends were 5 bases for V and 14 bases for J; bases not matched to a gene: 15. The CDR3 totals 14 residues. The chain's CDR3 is CASSPTGGSPLWTF. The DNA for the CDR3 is TGTGCCAGCAGTCCGACAGGGGGTTCGCCACTGTGGACCTTC.

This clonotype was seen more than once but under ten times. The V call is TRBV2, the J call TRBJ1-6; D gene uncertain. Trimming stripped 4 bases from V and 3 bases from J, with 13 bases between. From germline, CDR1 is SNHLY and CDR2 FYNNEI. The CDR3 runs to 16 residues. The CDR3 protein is CASSVEGSLYNSPLHF. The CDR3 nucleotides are TGTGCCAGCAGTGTTGAGGGATCCCTCTATAATTCACCCCTCCACTTT.

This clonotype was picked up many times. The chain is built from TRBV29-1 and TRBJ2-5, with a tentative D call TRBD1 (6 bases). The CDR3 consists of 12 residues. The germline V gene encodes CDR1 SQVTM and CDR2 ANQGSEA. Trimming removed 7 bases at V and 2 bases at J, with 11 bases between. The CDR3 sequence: CSAGQIQETQYF. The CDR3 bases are TGCAGCGCTGGACAGATTCAAGAGACCCAGTACTTC.

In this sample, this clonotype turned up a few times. In DNA form, the CDR3 reads TGTGCCAGCAGTCCATTAGCGGGACCCTCGAACACCGGGGAGCTGTTTTTT. Translating gives CASSPLAGPSNTGELFF. The chain combines TRBV12-3 or TRBV12-4 with TRBJ2-2; 8 bases are a match to TRBD2. Unmatched junction bases numbered 8, after V lost 5 bases and J lost 0 bases. The CDR3 extends over 17 amino acids.

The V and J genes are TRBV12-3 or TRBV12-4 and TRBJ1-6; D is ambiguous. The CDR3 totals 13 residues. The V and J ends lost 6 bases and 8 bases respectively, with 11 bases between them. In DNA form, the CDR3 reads TGTGCCAGCAGGGAGTATTGGGATTCACCCCTCCACTTT. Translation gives CASREYWDSPLHF.

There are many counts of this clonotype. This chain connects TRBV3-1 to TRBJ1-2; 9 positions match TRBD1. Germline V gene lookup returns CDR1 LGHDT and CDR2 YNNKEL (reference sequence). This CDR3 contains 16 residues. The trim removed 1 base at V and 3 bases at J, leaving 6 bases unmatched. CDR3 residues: CASSQAGTGYDYGYTF. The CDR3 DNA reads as TGTGCCAGCAGCCAAGCCGGGACAGGGTACGACTATGGCTACACCTTC.

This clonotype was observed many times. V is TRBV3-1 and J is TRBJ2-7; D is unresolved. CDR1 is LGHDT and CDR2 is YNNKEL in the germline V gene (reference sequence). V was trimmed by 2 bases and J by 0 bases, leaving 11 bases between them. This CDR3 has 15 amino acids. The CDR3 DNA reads TGTGCCAGCAGCCAAAGGGTGGGGATCTCCTACGAGCAGTACTTC. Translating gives CASSQRVGISYEQYF.

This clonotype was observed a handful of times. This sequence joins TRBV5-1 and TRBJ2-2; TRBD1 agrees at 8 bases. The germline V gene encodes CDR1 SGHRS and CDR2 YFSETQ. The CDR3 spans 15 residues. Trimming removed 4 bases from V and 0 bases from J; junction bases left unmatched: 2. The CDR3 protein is CASSTGQANTGELFF. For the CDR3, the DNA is TGCGCCAGCAGCACGGGACAGGCGAACACCGGGGAGCTGTTTTTT.

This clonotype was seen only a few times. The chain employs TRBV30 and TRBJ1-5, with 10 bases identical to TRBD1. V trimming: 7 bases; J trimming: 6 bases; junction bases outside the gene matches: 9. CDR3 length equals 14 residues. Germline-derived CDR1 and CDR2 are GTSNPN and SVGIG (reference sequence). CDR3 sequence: CAFSGQGFGQPQHF. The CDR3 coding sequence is TGTGCCTTTTCGGGACAGGGGTTTGGTCAGCCCCAGCATTTT.

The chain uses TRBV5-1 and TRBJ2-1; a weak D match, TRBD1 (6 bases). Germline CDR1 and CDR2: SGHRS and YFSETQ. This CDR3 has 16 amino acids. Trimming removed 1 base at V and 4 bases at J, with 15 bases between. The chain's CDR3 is CASSLRRQGSYNEQFF. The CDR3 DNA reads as TGCGCCAGCAGCTTGAGACGTCAGGGGTCTTACAATGAGCAGTTCTTC.

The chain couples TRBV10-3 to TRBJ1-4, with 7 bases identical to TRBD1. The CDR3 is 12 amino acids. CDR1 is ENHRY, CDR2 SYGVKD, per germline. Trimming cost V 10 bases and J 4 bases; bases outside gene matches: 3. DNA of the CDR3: TGTGCCACGACAGGGAATAATGAAAAACTGTTTTTT. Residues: CATTGNNEKLFF.

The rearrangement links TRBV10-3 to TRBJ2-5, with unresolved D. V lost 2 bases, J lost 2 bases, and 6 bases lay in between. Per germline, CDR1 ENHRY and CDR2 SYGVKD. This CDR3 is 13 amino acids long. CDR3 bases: TGTGCCATCAGTGAGAGGCTGCAAGAGACCCAGTACTTC. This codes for CAISERLQETQYF.

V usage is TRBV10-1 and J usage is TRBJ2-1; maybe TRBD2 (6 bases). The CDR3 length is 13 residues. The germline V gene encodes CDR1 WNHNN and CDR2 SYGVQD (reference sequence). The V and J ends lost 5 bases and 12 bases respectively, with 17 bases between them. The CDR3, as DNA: TGCGCCAGCAGTTCGTCCCGGGGGAGCAGGCAGTTCTTC. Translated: CASSSSRGSRQFF.

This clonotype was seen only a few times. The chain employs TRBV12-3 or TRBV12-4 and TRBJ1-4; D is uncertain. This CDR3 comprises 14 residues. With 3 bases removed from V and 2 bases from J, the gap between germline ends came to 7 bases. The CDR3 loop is CASSFRRTNEKLFF. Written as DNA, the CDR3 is TGTGCCAGCAGTTTCAGACGGACTAATGAAAAACTGTTTTTT.

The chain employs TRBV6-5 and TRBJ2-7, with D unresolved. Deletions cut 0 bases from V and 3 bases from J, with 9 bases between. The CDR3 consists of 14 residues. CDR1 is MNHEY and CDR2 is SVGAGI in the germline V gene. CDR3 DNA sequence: TGTGCCAGCAGTTACTCGTACGCCAACTACGAGCAGTACTTC. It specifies CASSYSYANYEQYF.

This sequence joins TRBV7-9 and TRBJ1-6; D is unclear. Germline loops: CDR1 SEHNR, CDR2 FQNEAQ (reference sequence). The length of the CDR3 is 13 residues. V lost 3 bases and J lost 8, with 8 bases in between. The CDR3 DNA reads TGTGCCAGCAGCTTTTTTTCCCATTCACCCCTCCACTTT. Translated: CASSFFSHSPLHF.

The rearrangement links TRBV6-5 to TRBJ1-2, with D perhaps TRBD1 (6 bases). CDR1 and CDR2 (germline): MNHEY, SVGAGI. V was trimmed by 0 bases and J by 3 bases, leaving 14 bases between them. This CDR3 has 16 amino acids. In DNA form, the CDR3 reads TGTGCCAGCAGTTACTCGGGGGGGGCGACCGACTATGGCTACACCTTC. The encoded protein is CASSYSGGATDYGYTF.

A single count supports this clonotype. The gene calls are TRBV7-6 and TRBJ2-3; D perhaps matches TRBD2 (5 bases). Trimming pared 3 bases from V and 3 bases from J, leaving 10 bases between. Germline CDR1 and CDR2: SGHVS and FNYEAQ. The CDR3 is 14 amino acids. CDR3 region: CASSFTEATDTQYF. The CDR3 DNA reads TGTGCCAGCAGCTTTACGGAGGCGACAGATACGCAGTATTTT.

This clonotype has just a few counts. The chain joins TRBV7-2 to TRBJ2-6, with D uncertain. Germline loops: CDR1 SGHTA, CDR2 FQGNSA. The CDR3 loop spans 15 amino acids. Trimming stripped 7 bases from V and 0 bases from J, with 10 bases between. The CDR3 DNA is TGTGCCAGCAACCCAGTCCGCTCTGGGGCCAACGTCCTGACTTTC. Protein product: CASNPVRSGANVLTF.

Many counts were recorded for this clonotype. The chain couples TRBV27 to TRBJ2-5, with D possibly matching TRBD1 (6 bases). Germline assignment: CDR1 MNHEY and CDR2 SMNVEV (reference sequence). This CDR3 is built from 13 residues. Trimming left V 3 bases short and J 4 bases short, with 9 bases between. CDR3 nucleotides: TGTGCCAGCAGTTTCCAGGGGAGAGAGACCCAGTACTTC. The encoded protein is CASSFQGRETQYF.

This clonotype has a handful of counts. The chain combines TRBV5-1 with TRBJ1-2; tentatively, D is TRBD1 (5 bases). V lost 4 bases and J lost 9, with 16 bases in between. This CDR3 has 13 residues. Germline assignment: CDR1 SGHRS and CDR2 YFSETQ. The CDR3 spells CASSGAETWSYTF. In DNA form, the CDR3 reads TGCGCCAGCAGCGGGGCTGAGACTTGGAGCTACACCTTC. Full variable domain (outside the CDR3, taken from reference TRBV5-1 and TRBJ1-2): KAGVTQTPRYLIKTRGQQVTLSCSPISGHRSVSWYQQTPGQGLQFLFEYFSETQRNKGNFPGRFSGRQFSNSRSEMNVSTLELGDSALYLCASSGAETWSYTFGSGTRLTVV.

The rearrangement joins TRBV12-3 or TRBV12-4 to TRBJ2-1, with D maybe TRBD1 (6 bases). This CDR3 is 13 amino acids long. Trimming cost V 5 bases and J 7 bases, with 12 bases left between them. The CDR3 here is CASSGQIYNEQFF. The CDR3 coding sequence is TGTGCCAGCAGTGGACAGATTTATAATGAGCAGTTCTTC.

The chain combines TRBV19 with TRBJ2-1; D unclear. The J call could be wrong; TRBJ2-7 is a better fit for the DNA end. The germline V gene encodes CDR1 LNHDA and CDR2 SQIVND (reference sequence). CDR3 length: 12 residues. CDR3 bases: TGTGCTTCGGCAGCCAGCACATACGAGCAGTACTTC. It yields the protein CASAASTYEQYF.

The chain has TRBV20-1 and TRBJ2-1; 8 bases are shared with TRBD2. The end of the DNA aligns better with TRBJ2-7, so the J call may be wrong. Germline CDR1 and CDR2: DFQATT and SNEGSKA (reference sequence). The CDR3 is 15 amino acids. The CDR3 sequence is CSARGSGGSSYEQYF. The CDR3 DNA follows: TGCAGTGCTAGAGGTTCGGGGGGGAGCTCCTACGAGCAGTACTTC.

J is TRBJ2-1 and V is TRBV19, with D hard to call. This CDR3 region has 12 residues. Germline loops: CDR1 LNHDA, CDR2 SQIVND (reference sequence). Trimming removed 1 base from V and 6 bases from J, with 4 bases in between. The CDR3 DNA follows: TGTGCCAGTAGTATAGCCAGCAATGAGCAGTTCTTC. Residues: CASSIASNEQFF. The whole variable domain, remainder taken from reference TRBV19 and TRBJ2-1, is DGGITQSPKYLFRKEGQNVTLSCEQNLNHDAMYWYRQDPGQGLRLIYYSQIVNDFQKGDIAEGYSVSREKKESFPLTVTSAQKNPTAFYLCASSIASNEQFFGPGTRLTVL.